This T cell receptor (beta chain) was documented in a study of blood T cells in healthy people across ages. A second roughly 6 to 11 cycle PCR used barcoded and J-beta primers. One entry per CDR3 protein results from TCRdb running MiXCR on the 5' RACE reads. The sample records some 920,000 distinct CDR3 sequences, 51% being singletons. CDR1 is MDHEN and CDR2 is SYDVKM in the germline V gene. Deletions cut 1 base from V and 2 bases from J, with 6 bases between. This CDR3 has 13 amino acids. This clonotype originated in a woman in her fifties or sixties in good health. J is TRBJ2-7 and V is TRBV28; D is unresolved. The sequenced sample consisted of blood. Here the CDR3 reads CASSLYLTYEQYF. For the CDR3, the DNA is TGTGCCAGCAGTTTATATCTCACCTACGAGCAGTACTTC.